This T cell receptor beta chain was captured in a study of control samples from healthy donors and cancer patients. CDR3 length: 13 residues. Trimming removed 6 bases at V and 2 bases at J, with 11 bases between. The germline V gene encodes CDR1 LGHDT and CDR2 YNNKEL (reference sequence). The protocol was immunoSEQ multiplex PCR, while the TCRdb copy is restricted to in-frame clones and leaves out a portion. The table lists under 200,000 clones, 75% to 95% of them singletons. The specimen was blood. The sequence derives from a woman aged 25 to 39 in good health. The chain is built from TRBV3-1 (or the pseudogene TRBV3-2) and TRBJ2-7; D may be TRBD2 (6 bases). For the CDR3, the DNA is TGTGCCAGCAGTGTAGCGGAGGCCTACGAGCAGTACTTC. Translated: CASSVAEAYEQYF.